The present T cell receptor (beta chain) was sequenced within a study of T cell responses to AZD1222 COVID-19 vaccine (dated by TCRdb to the early 2020s). About the study as a whole: A total of approximately 240 trial participants underwent TCR sequencing, of whom about 200 had received two doses of AZD1222 and 26 had received two doses of the MenACWY control vaccine. Enrollment into the trials was organized by age into subgroups of 18-55, 56-69 and 70-plus years, and those subgroups contained about 150, 27 and 61 TCR-sequenced participants, respectively. Study-wide conclusions, independent of this receptor: The vaccine-associated CD4 TCRs covered the entire spike protein, and the dominant responses fell in regions 160-218 and 743-854. In the small 56-69-year group, the increase in depth fell short of significance, most likely because of low power. Reportedly, almost half of the unique spike-specific TCRs recognized epitopes lying outside the regions that are mutated in the B.1.351 and B.1.1.7 variants. Because no day 14 peak-response samples were available, repertoires were characterized only after the peak T cell response. A significant rise in spike-specific TCR breadth and depth was observed after two AZD1222 doses relative to day 0 and relative to MenACWY recipients. Participants were mostly white British, with more females than males. The authors suggested clonal diversity may have been underestimated. Conclusions about previously exposed vaccinees are limited because only six or seven AZD1222 recipients were SARS-CoV-2 seropositive at baseline.

What this sample's time point label stands for: about 28 days (+/-7) after the second vaccine dose. AZD1222 recipients whose second dose came at about 4 weeks and those whose second dose came at about 12 weeks were combined into one group, since spike-specific TCR depth and breadth did not differ between the two schedules. Vaccinee samples came from UK trials COV001 and COV002, including a single-blind randomized controlled phase 2/3 trial of AZD1222 (ChAdOx1 nCoV-19) in healthy adults. For TCRbeta chain sequencing, PBMC samples were collected from trial participants at day 0 and at day 28 after the second dose. The CDR3 regions of human TCRbeta chains were analyzed by immunosequencing. Concerning the study's data processing: TCRs in the repertoires were compared against a reference library of SARS-CoV-2-specific TCRs that had been generated with the MIRA antigen-specificity platform. Breadth was defined as the fraction of unique TCRs that were SARS-CoV-2-associated. Depth was defined as the fraction of total T cells that were SARS-CoV-2-associated. Using the MIRA data, each spike-specific TCR was assigned both to the spike region to which the TCR was reactive and to a CD4 or CD8 class. Log10-transformed breadth and depth values were compared by one-way ANOVA with Sidak's multiple comparisons tests. TCRdb retrieved this table from immuneACCESS and kept in-frame rearrangements only. Not all clones are present; in checked studies, unresolved V genes account for under half, and no reason is known for the remainder. D and trimming were read from the DNA, whereas the V and J calls and clone size are those reported in that table. The sample contains some 170,000 clones, about 91% of them found a single time. The top ten clonotypes cover roughly 0.98% of the sample.

On this clone itself: Its antigen specificity is not known. Base qualities are not provided; no much larger clone lies one nucleotide away.

V loses 0 bases of germline sequence and J loses 9 bases, and the interval between the two ends is 11 bases. The germline V gene provides CDR1 ENHRY and CDR2 SYGVKD. Including cysteine and phenylalanine, the CDR3 has 13 amino acids. The CDR3 DNA has 39 bases and is translated from base 1. The chain employs TRBV10-3 and TRBJ1-1; 6 matching bases give a weak D call of TRBD1. This receptor was obtained from an adult who received the AZD1222 COVID-19 vaccine. Sequences were derived from peripheral blood, sampled 28 days after the second AZD1222 dose. DNA sequence: TGTGCCATCAGTGAGTCGGATCAGGGGAAAGCTTTCTTT. The encoded protein is CAISESDQGKAFF.